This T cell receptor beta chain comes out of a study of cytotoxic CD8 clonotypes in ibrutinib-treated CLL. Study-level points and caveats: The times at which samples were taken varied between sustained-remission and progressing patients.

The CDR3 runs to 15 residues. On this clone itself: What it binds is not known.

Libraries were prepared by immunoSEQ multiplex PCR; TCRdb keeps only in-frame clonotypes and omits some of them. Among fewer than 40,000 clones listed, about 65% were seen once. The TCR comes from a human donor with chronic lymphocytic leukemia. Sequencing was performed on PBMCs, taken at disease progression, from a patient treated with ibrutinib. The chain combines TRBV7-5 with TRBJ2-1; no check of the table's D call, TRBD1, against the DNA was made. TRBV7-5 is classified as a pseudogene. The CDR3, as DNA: TGTGCCAGAAGCTTCCGGGACACGTCCTACAATGAGCAGTTCTTC. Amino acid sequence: CARSFRDTSYNEQFF.